This T cell receptor (beta chain) was retrieved from a study of blood T cell repertoires in COVID-19. TCRdb's table, derived via immunoSEQ multiplex PCR, lists solely in-frame clones and lacks some. The sample yields roughly 41,000 clones, approximately 85% seen once. CDR1 is SGHVS and CDR2 is FQNEAQ in the germline V gene. This CDR3 spans 17 amino acids. V was cut by 5 bases and J by 0 bases, with 17 bases left in between. This chain joins TRBV7-8 and TRBJ2-1, with D possibly TRBD2 on 5 matching bases. The sequenced material came from peripheral blood. The receptor comes from a human donor in a cohort sampled during active COVID-19. The donor label of this sample is uncertain. For the CDR3, the DNA is TGTGCCAGCAGCCCGAATCCTTGGCGGGCCTCCTACAATGAGCAGTTCTTC. Translating gives CASSPNPWRASYNEQFF. Complete variable domain (other parts from reference TRBV7-8 and TRBJ2-1): GAGVSQSPRYKVAKRGQDVALRCDPISGHVSLFWYQQALGQGPEFLTYFQNEAQLDKSGLPSDRFFAERPEGSVSTLKIQRTQQEDSAVYLCASSPNPWRASYNEQFFGPGTRLTVL.